These T cell receptor beta chains were read from a single sample in a study of blood T cell repertoires in COVID-19. The method was immunoSEQ multiplex PCR; TCRdb's version includes in-frame clones alone and lacks a portion of them. The profile covers about 75,000 clones, with about nine tenths appearing a single time and around 2.5% taken by the ten largest. The sequenced sample was peripheral blood. The source is a human donor in a cohort sampled during active COVID-19. CDR3s include the opening cysteine and the closing phenylalanine or tryptophan. The D gene is left open where the match is weak. Part of the rows lack a size; the others show once, few, many or a class for expanded clones.

V gene	D gene	J gene	clone size	CDR3 DNA	CDR3 protein
TRBV11-2	TRBD1	TRBJ2-7	NA	TGTGCCAGCAGCTTCACCGGGACAGGGATTTACTTC	CASSFTGTGIYF
TRBV19	TRBD1	TRBJ1-2	NA	TGTGCCAGTAGTACGACAGGGGACTATGGCTACACCTTC	CASSTTGDYGYTF
TRBV6-1	TRBD2	TRBJ2-7	NA	TGTGCCAGCAGTGAAGGATTAGCGGGAAGGTACGAGCAGTACTTC	CASSEGLAGRYEQYF
TRBV21-1	NA	TRBJ2-1	NA	TGTGCCAGCAGCAAAGGCGAAGGACGGGGCTACAATGAGCAGTTCTTC	CASSKGEGRGYNEQFF
TRBV4-3	NA	TRBJ2-1	NA	TGCGCCAGCAGCCAAGAGGGGCGGTTAGTACACAATGAGCAGTTCTTC	CASSQEGRLVHNEQFF
TRBV29-1	NA	TRBJ1-2	NA	TGCAGCGTTGTGGCGGGGCTCTATGGCTACACCTTC	CSVVAGLYGYTF
TRBV4-1	TRBD2	TRBJ2-7	NA	TGCGCCAGCAGCCTCACTAGCGACTCCTACGAGCAGTACTTC	CASSLTSDSYEQYF
TRBV7-2	TRBD2	TRBJ2-3	NA	TGTGCCAGCAGCCTCGGGACTAGCGGGGGGGGCACAGATACGCAGTATTTT	CASSLGTSGGGTDTQYF
TRBV19	TRBD1	TRBJ2-7	NA	TGTGCCAGTAGTACCGGGACAGGGGGCTCGGACGAGCAGTACTTC	CASSTGTGGSDEQYF
TRBV19	NA	TRBJ1-2	NA	TGTGCCAGTAGGGAGGAGGGTAGCGGATCGAGCGTCTATGGCTACACCTTC	CASREEGSGSSVYGYTF
TRBV11-2	NA	TRBJ2-7	NA	TGTGCCAGCAGCTTCGACTATTCCTACGAGCAGTACTTC	CASSFDYSYEQYF
TRBV27	TRBD2	TRBJ2-7	NA	TGTGCCAGCAGTTTGGGGACTAGCCCTACCTACGAGCAGTACTTC	CASSLGTSPTYEQYF
TRBV25-1	TRBD1	TRBJ2-7	NA	TGTGCCAGCGCCGGACAGGGGGCGAAGGAGCAGTACTTC	CASAGQGAKEQYF
TRBV28	NA	TRBJ2-5	once	TGTGCCAGCAGTTTATGGGGCAGGCAAGAGACCCAGTACTTC	CASSLWGRQETQYF
TRBV18	TRBD2	TRBJ2-7	once	TGTGCCAGCTCACCAATAGCGGGAGGGGACTACGAGCAGTACTTC	CASSPIAGGDYEQYF
TRBV7-9	TRBD1	TRBJ2-3	NA	TGTGCCAGCAGCCTAACAGGGGGCACAGATACGCAGTATTTT	CASSLTGGTDTQYF
TRBV24-1	NA	TRBJ2-1	NA	TGTGCCACCAGTCAGGCAGGGAGGTTAGACAATGAGCAGTTCTTC	CATSQAGRLDNEQFF
TRBV10-3	TRBD1	TRBJ1-2	NA	TGTGCCATCAGCTCCGGGACAGGGGTTATCGTAGATGGCTACACCTTC	CAISSGTGVIVDGYTF
TRBV3-1/TRBV3-2	NA	TRBJ1-1	NA	TGTGCCAGCAGGGGGTTGGGGACTACGAACACTGAAGCTTTCTTT	CASRGLGTTNTEAFF
TRBV6-1	TRBD1	TRBJ1-1	NA	TGTGCCAGCAGTGACCCGGGGGGGACAGGGCTGTCTGAAGCTTTCTTT	CASSDPGGTGLSEAFF
TRBV5-4	TRBD1	TRBJ1-2	NA	TGTGCCAGCAGCTATCAACAGGGGGCGGGTGGCTACACCTTC	CASSYQQGAGGYTF
TRBV6-5	TRBD2	TRBJ2-7	NA	TGTGCCAGCAGTTACGGGGCGGGAGGGCTCAGCGAGCAGTACTTC	CASSYGAGGLSEQYF
TRBV7-9	TRBD1	TRBJ2-7	NA	TGTGCCAGCAGCCCCGGACAGGCGCAGTACGAGCAGTACTTC	CASSPGQAQYEQYF
TRBV7-6	TRBD1	TRBJ2-1	NA	TGTGCCAGCAGCTTAGACCCAGGGGGATATGGGCAGTTCTTC	CASSLDPGGYGQFF
TRBV19	TRBD1	TRBJ1-4	NA	TGTGCCAGTAGTAGACAGGGTAAGAAGGAAAAACTGTTTTTT	CASSRQGKKEKLFF